The clone carrying this TCR beta chain was counted between two and nine times. Its antigen is not identified. The sample originates from a study of T cells in Graves' hyperthyroidism and ophthalmopathy. Points from the study as a whole: Most thyroid-expanded clonotypes above 0.001 were also found in blood. The model foresaw ophthalmopathy a median 6.5 months prior to onset.

TCR beta CDR3 region amplification was performed from RNA transcripts. HTBI primers drove first-round RT-PCR of the TCR CDR3. TCRdb fed the multiplex PCR reads into MiXCR, producing one record per CDR3 protein. The sample has roughly 800,000 distinct CDR3 sequences, over 35% seen once. Germline CDR1 reads SEHNR; CDR2 reads FQNEAQ (reference sequence). The CDR3 extends over 16 amino acids. V lost 6 bases to trimming and J lost 6 bases; unmatched junction nucleotides: 8. The gene calls are TRBV7-9 and TRBJ2-2; 12 bases align to TRBD2. This clonotype was obtained from a man aged 18 to 29 with Graves' hyperthyroidism. Material for sequencing was blood. The CDR3 nucleotides read TGTGCCAGCAGGAAGACTAGCGGGAGTAGGCCCGGGGAGCTGTTTTTT. Translated: CASRKTSGSRPGELFF.